A single sample is the source of the 24 T cell receptor beta chains below, sequenced in a study of molecular identifiers for immune sequencing clone quantification. MiXCR, applied by TCRdb to the PCR reads, yields one record per CDR3 protein. The table shows about half a million distinct CDR3 sequences, with less than 30% occurring only once. What was sequenced was naive CD8+ T cells from blood, with Jurkat cell RNA spiked in. Subset: FACS-sorted CD8+CD4-CCR7+CD45RA+ naive T cells. The receptors derive from a human donor in good health. Some libraries in this study had Jurkat cell RNA spiked in.

This clonotype was recorded many times. J is TRBJ2-3 and V is TRBV4-3; weak D call: TRBD1 (5 bases). From germline, CDR1 is LGHNA and CDR2 YSLEER. V lost 0 bases and J lost 0, with 10 bases in between. The CDR3 is 16 amino acids. The CDR3 DNA sequence: TGCGCCAGCAGCCAAGATACAGGTCCTAGCACAGATACGCAGTATTTT. Amino acid sequence: CASSQDTGPSTDTQYF.

This clonotype was counted ten times or more. The rearrangement uses TRBV20-1 and TRBJ1-5; D unresolved. CDR1 and CDR2 (germline): DFQATT, SNEGSKA (reference sequence). CDR3 length: 17 residues. Trimming left V 0 bases short and J 0 bases short, with 15 bases between. Here the CDR3 reads CSARDPYAIYSNQPQHF. In DNA form, the CDR3 reads TGCAGTGCTAGAGATCCGTACGCCATTTATAGCAATCAGCCCCAGCATTTT.

In the case of this clonotype: A single base separates this from a much larger clone, so it may be a read error. The chain recombines TRBV7-2 with TRBJ2-6, with TRBD1 matching over 7 bases. CDR1 and CDR2 from the germline V gene are SGHTA and FQGNSA. There are 17 residues in the CDR3. The CDR3 coding sequence is TGTGCCAGCAGCTTTGGGACAGTACCGTCTGGGGCCAACGTCCCGACTTTC. It translates to CASSFGTVPSGANVPTF.

This clonotype was detected many times. The chain is built from TRBV28 and TRBJ2-3; TRBD1 might be the D (6 bases). From germline, CDR1 is MDHEN and CDR2 SYDVKM. This CDR3 spans 14 amino acids. V was pared by 2 bases and J by 5 bases, with 11 bases between. In nucleotides, the CDR3 is TGTGCCAGCAGTTTAGAAGGGGGACAAGATACGCAGTATTTT. Its translation is CASSLEGGQDTQYF.

This clonotype occurred many times. The chain carries TRBV29-1 and TRBJ2-3; a possible D gene is TRBD2 (6 bases). Germline values: CDR1 SQVTM, CDR2 ANQGSEA. The CDR3 loop spans 12 amino acids. The ends were cut back, 0 bases at V and 5 bases at J, with 6 bases in the middle. The CDR3 DNA follows: TGCAGCGTTGAAGACGGGGGAGATACGCAGTATTTT. Its protein is CSVEDGGDTQYF.

The CDR3 DNA reads as TGCAGTGCAGATACCTCAGGGGCCGGGCCCCAGCATTTT. Translating it yields CSADTSGAGPQHF. This chain links TRBV20-1 with TRBJ1-5, with D possibly TRBD1 on 6 matching bases. This CDR3 comprises 13 residues. Germline CDR1 DFQATT, CDR2 SNEGSKA (reference sequence). Trimming took 6 bases from V and 9 from J, leaving 18 bases between them.

The genes are TRBV2 and TRBJ2-1, with D tentatively TRBD2 (5 bases). The CDR3 runs 13 residues. V lost 7 bases and J lost 3, with 10 bases in between. Germline CDR1 is SNHLY and CDR2 is FYNNEI. The CDR3 region has the DNA TGTGCCAGCAAAGAGGGAAACTACAATGAGCAGTTCTTC. It translates to CASKEGNYNEQFF.

With regard to this clonotype: This sequence may be a read error, since a much larger clone differs from it by one base. The V gene is TRBV7-2, the J gene TRBJ2-3, with 8 bases fitting TRBD2. CDR3 size: 15 residues. Looked up from germline, CDR1 is SGHTA and CDR2 is FQGNSA. The CDR3, as DNA: TGTGCCAGCAGCTGGTCGGGGGGGCAGACAGATATGCAGTATTTT. It yields the protein CASSWSGGQTDMQYF.

This clonotype was counted only a few times. The V call is TRBV7-9, the J call TRBJ1-1, with TRBD1 matching 8 bases. The CDR3 contains 17 residues. Germline V gene data show CDR1 as SEHNR and CDR2 as FQNEAQ (reference sequence). With V trimmed by 6 bases and J by 4 bases, 16 bases remained unmatched. CDR3 amino acids: CASSSTSAGGAGTEAFF. The CDR3 region has the DNA TGTGCCAGCAGTTCCACCAGTGCAGGGGGCGCGGGCACTGAAGCTTTCTTT.

This clonotype showed up just a few times. This rearrangement joins TRBV28 to TRBJ2-2; no definite D call. V lost 2 bases, J lost 14 bases, and 15 bases lay in between. Per germline, CDR1 MDHEN and CDR2 SYDVKM. The length of the CDR3 is 13 residues. CDR3 nucleotides: TGTGCCAGCAGTTTAGTTTCAACTACACTCCTGTTTTTT. Its translation is CASSLVSTTLLFF.

In its sample, this clonotype was seen many times. The rearrangement links TRBV29-1 to TRBJ1-5; the match to TRBD1 covers 9 bases. The CDR3 length is 13 residues. J gave up 6 bases and V 4 bases, and 4 bases lay outside the gene matches. Per the germline V gene, CDR1 is SQVTM and CDR2 is ANQGSEA. In DNA, the CDR3 is TGCAGCGTTGTTACAGGGGGCACTCAGCCCCAGCATTTT. It yields the protein CSVVTGGTQPQHF. Combining the CDR3 with reference TRBV29-1 and TRBJ1-5 gives the whole variable domain SAVISQKPSRDICQRGTSLTIQCQVDSQVTMMFWYRQQPGQSLTLIATANQGSEATYESGFVIDKFPISRPNLTFSTLTVSNMSPEDSSIYLCSVVTGGTQPQHFGDGTRLSIL.

This clonotype was detected many times. The rearrangement links TRBV28 to TRBJ2-5; D remains unclear. Trimming left V 6 bases short and J 1 base short, with 12 bases between. Per germline, CDR1 MDHEN and CDR2 SYDVKM. The CDR3 spans 14 residues. The CDR3 sequence: CASRPQQPQETQYF. Written as DNA, the CDR3 is TGTGCCAGCAGACCACAGCAGCCCCAAGAGACCCAGTACTTC.

The genes are TRBV4-3 and TRBJ2-3; D is possibly TRBD2 (7 bases). Germline assignment: CDR1 LGHNA and CDR2 YSLEER. V was pared by 1 base and J by 1 base, with 18 bases between. The CDR3 extends over 18 amino acids. CDR3 amino acids: CASSQAPGGGGGTDTQYF. CDR3 DNA sequence: TGCGCCAGCAGCCAAGCCCCTGGTGGGGGGGGCGGCACAGATACGCAGTATTTT.

For this clonotype: Since a much larger clone is just one base distant, this may be a read error. This chain joins TRBV12-3 or TRBV12-4 and TRBJ1-1; maybe TRBD1 (5 bases). V lost 3 bases, J lost 4 bases, and 12 bases lay in between. This CDR3 comprises 14 residues. DNA for the CDR3: TGTGCCAGCAGTTTTTTAGCTGGGGCCACTGAAGCTTTCTTT. Translated: CASSFLAGATEAFF.

The table lists this clonotype with many counts. This chain joins TRBV24-1 and TRBJ2-1; D remains ambiguous. The CDR3 spans 14 residues. The V gene lost 0 bases and the J gene lost 5 bases, with 7 bases spanning the gap. Germline V gene lookup returns CDR1 KGHDR and CDR2 SFDVKD. Here the CDR3 reads CATSDLGSNNEQFF. As DNA, the CDR3 is TGTGCCACCAGTGATTTGGGCAGCAACAATGAGCAGTTCTTC.

This clonotype has more than one count but fewer than ten. V is TRBV4-1 and J is TRBJ2-7; D remains unclear. In germline, CDR1 is MGHRA, CDR2 YSYEKL. The V and J ends lost 4 bases and 3 bases respectively, with 13 bases between them. The CDR3 totals 14 residues. This CDR3 is CASSRDDTRYEQYF. CDR3 nucleotides: TGCGCCAGCAGCCGAGATGACACCCGCTACGAGCAGTACTTC.

On this clonotype itself: Germline is not matched at one junction end, which may reflect a read error. V gene TRBV7-8 combines with J gene TRBJ2-3, with D maybe TRBD1 (6 bases). The CDR3 is 14 residues long. Germline V CDR1 and CDR2: SGHVS, FQNEAQ. CDR3 bases: TGTGCCAGCAGCTTCCCGGACAGTACAGATATGCAGTATTTT. This gives the protein CASSFPDSTDMQYF.

This clonotype was detected only a few times. The rearrangement links TRBV12-3 or TRBV12-4 to TRBJ1-2, with no clear D. The V end lost 3 bases, the J end lost 1 base, and 6 bases lay between the germline ends. This CDR3 is built from 13 residues. CDR3 in DNA: TGTGCCAGCAGTTTCGGTTTTAACTATGGCTACACCTTC. Its translation: CASSFGFNYGYTF.

This clonotype was seen a single time. One base away lies a much larger clone, so this may be a sequencing read error. This chain links TRBV27 with TRBJ1-2, with TRBD1 matching over 8 bases. The CDR3 extends over 14 amino acids. CDR1 is MNHEY and CDR2 is SMNVEV in the germline V gene (reference sequence). Losses at the gene ends were 6 bases for V and 6 bases for J; bases not matched to a gene: 9. The CDR3 DNA is TGTGCCAGCAGCCCCAGGGGGCTCTACCATGGCTACACCTTC. Amino acid sequence: CASSPRGLYHGYTF.

V gene TRBV2 combines with J gene TRBJ1-1; 7 nucleotides match TRBD1. Trimming took 4 bases from V and 0 from J; bases not matched to a gene: 5. The CDR3 is made up of 15 amino acids. Germline V gives CDR1 SNHLY, CDR2 FYNNEI. The CDR3 sequence: CASSGPTGLNTEAFF. As DNA, the CDR3 is TGTGCCAGCAGTGGCCCGACAGGGTTGAACACTGAAGCTTTCTTT.

This clonotype has more than one count but fewer than ten. This chain links TRBV3-1 with TRBJ2-2; 11 bases agree with TRBD2. The CDR3 runs 18 residues. V trimming: 2 bases; J trimming: 3 bases; junction bases outside the gene matches: 8. Per the germline V gene, CDR1 is LGHDT and CDR2 is YNNKEL (reference sequence). CDR3 sequence: CASSQIQLAGEDTGELFF. In DNA form, the CDR3 reads TGTGCCAGCAGCCAAATCCAACTAGCGGGAGAGGACACCGGGGAGCTGTTTTTT.

This clonotype was picked up many times. The chain employs TRBV29-1 and TRBJ1-4, with 7 bases that match TRBD1. Germline CDR1 SQVTM, CDR2 ANQGSEA. After removal of 0 bases from V and 5 bases from J, the junction contained 15 bases not matched to a gene. This CDR3 region has 18 residues. CDR3 residues: CSVEEAPTGKGWNEKLFF. The CDR3 nucleotides are TGCAGCGTTGAAGAAGCCCCGACAGGGAAGGGGTGGAATGAAAAACTGTTTTTT.

This clonotype was detected ten times or more. The chain employs TRBV9 and TRBJ2-2, with 7 positions matching TRBD2. This CDR3 is built from 18 residues. The V gene end was trimmed by 2 bases and the J gene end by 0 bases; junction bases not matched to a gene: 10. Germline V lookup: CDR1 SGDLS, CDR2 YYNGEE. The CDR3 protein is CASSVSQLAVANTGELFF. The CDR3 DNA is TGTGCCAGCAGCGTTTCCCAGCTAGCGGTCGCGAACACCGGGGAGCTGTTTTTT. The variable domain in full, with the rest retrieved from reference TRBV9 and TRBJ2-2, is DSGVTQTPKHLITATGQRVTLRCSPRSGDLSVYWYQQSLDQGLQFLIQYYNGEERAKGNILERFSAQQFPDLHSELNLSSLELGDSALYFCASSVSQLAVANTGELFFGEGSRLTVL.

V usage is TRBV12-3 or TRBV12-4 and J usage is TRBJ1-2, with D perhaps matching TRBD1 (6 bases). V shed 6 bases and J shed 4 bases, with 12 bases lying between them. The CDR3 runs to 13 residues. CDR3 DNA: TGTGCCAGCAGCCCGGGACAAGCCTATGGCTACACCTTC. Its translation: CASSPGQAYGYTF.